The next 28 T cell receptor beta chains were all read from a single sample in a study of control samples from healthy donors and cancer patients. Only in-frame clones appear in the TCRdb table, and some are missing; sequencing was by immunoSEQ multiplex PCR. Of around 140,000 clones in the sample, 90% to 95% were seen once. Sequenced input: blood. Every receptor here comes from a man between 40 and 49 years old in good health.

The V call is TRBV29-1, the J call TRBJ1-1; D possibly corresponds to TRBD1 (6 bases). Deletions cut 6 bases from V and 8 bases from J, with 10 bases between. The CDR3 extends over 10 amino acids. The germline gives CDR1 SQVTM, CDR2 ANQGSEA. For the CDR3, the DNA is TGCAGCGTCCCCGGGACAGAAGCTTTCTTT. Translated: CSVPGTEAFF.

V is TRBV4-3 and J is TRBJ2-7, with D perhaps TRBD2 (7 bases). This CDR3 region has 13 residues. Germline CDR1 is LGHNA and CDR2 is YSLEER. V lost 1 base, J lost 7 bases, and 11 bases lay in between. The CDR3, as DNA: TGCGCCAGCAGCCAAGGAGGGGGGGCAGAGCAGTACTTC. Translating gives CASSQGGGAEQYF.

This clone occurred once. The rearrangement links TRBV5-1 to TRBJ1-2; 8 bases agree with TRBD1. The CDR3 covers 14 residues. V lost 0 bases to trimming and J lost 4 bases; unmatched junction nucleotides: 2. Germline V gene lookup returns CDR1 SGHRS and CDR2 YFSETQ. For the CDR3, the DNA is TGCGCCAGCAGCTTGGAGACAGGGGTCTATGGCTACACCTTC. It yields the protein CASSLETGVYGYTF.

The genes are TRBV10-3 and TRBJ2-1; unclear D gene. CDR3 length equals 12 residues. The V end lost 1 base, the J end lost 6 bases, and 4 bases lay between the germline ends. CDR1 ENHRY and CDR2 SYGVKD come from the germline V gene. This CDR3 reads CAISEFGNEQFF. The CDR3 DNA is TGTGCCATCAGTGAGTTCGGCAATGAGCAGTTCTTC.

This sequence joins TRBV18 and TRBJ1-6, with unresolved D. V was shortened by 2 bases and J by 5 bases, with 7 bases between the two germline ends. The CDR3 is made up of 14 amino acids. Per germline, CDR1 KGHSH and CDR2 LQKENI. CDR3 in amino acids: CASSPISDNSPLHF. CDR3 nucleotide sequence: TGTGCCAGCTCACCAATTTCCGATAATTCACCCCTCCACTTT.

The chain links TRBV25-1 to TRBJ2-7; D gene unclear. The V and J ends lost 8 bases and 2 bases respectively, with 10 bases between them. Germline V gene lookup returns CDR1 MGHDK and CDR2 SYGVNS. The CDR3 consists of 12 residues. DNA of the CDR3: TGTGCCAGCGGCCAATCCCCCTACGAGCAGTACTTC. Amino acids: CASGQSPYEQYF.

The chain has TRBV5-4 and TRBJ1-5, with a tentative D call TRBD1 (6 bases). CDR1 is SGHNT, CDR2 YYREEE, per germline (reference sequence). V lost 0 bases and J 0 bases, leaving 10 bases between the germline ends. There are 16 residues in the CDR3. The CDR3 DNA reads as TGTGCCAGCAGCTTGGGGGGGCGAGGTAGCAATCAGCCCCAGCATTTT. Translating gives CASSLGGRGSNQPQHF.

V is TRBV5-6 and J is TRBJ1-5; 10 bases fit TRBD1. Germline CDR1 and CDR2: SGHDT and YYEEEE. The V and J ends lost 3 bases and 5 bases, in that order; junction bases with no gene match: 5. The CDR3 is made up of 15 amino acids. The CDR3 DNA follows: TGTGCCAGCAGCTCGGGACAGGGGATGCATCAGCCCCAGCATTTT. Translated, it gives CASSSGQGMHQPQHF.

The chain recombines TRBV27 with TRBJ1-1, with D uncertain. The CDR3 sequence is 17 residues long. V gave up 6 bases and J gave up 2 bases, with 22 bases separating them. Germline V gene lookup returns CDR1 MNHEY and CDR2 SMNVEV (reference sequence). DNA of the CDR3: TGTGCCAGCAGCGAGAGGACCGGGCTGATGAGAAACACTGAAGCTTTCTTT. Its protein is CASSERTGLMRNTEAFF.

J is TRBJ2-1 and V is TRBV14; D unclear. Germline assignment: CDR1 SGHDN and CDR2 FVKESK. V was trimmed by 0 bases and J by 3 bases, leaving 12 bases between them. This CDR3 contains 16 residues. The CDR3 here is CASSQDRLGDYNEQFF. CDR3 coding DNA: TGTGCCAGCAGCCAAGATAGGCTCGGAGACTACAATGAGCAGTTCTTC.

The J gene is TRBJ2-3, the V gene TRBV6-4; tentative D call: TRBD2 (5 bases). The CDR3 runs to 13 residues. Germline V CDR1 and CDR2: MRHNA, SNTAGT. Trimming removed 4 bases from V and 0 bases from J, with 5 bases in between. The CDR3 bases are TGTGCCAGCAGTGGCGGGAGCACAGATACGCAGTATTTT. This encodes CASSGGSTDTQYF.

V gene TRBV6-6 combines with J gene TRBJ2-4; D gene ambiguous. Germline V lookup: CDR1 MNHNY, CDR2 SVGAGI (reference sequence). This CDR3 contains 12 residues. Trimming stripped 4 bases from V and 8 bases from J, with 9 bases between. The CDR3 loop reads CASSFQTHIQYF. The DNA of the CDR3 is TGTGCCAGCAGTTTCCAGACACACATTCAGTACTTC.

V gene TRBV7-9 combines with J gene TRBJ2-2; TRBD1 might be the D (6 bases). The germline gives CDR1 SEHNR, CDR2 FQNEAQ (reference sequence). CDR3 length: 16 amino acids. V lost 1 base, J lost 2 bases, and 11 bases lay in between. The DNA for the CDR3 is TGTGCCAGCAGCTTAGGTTGGGACACCAACACCGGGGAGCTGTTTTTT. Encoded protein: CASSLGWDTNTGELFF.

A few counts support this clone. This chain links TRBV2 with TRBJ1-1; TRBD1 agrees at 7 bases. Germline V gene sequence: CDR1 SNHLY, CDR2 FYNNEI. V shed 3 bases, J shed 1 base, and the junction held 2 bases outside the gene matches. The CDR3 loop spans 14 amino acids. The CDR3 region has the DNA TGTGCCAGCAGTGACGGGGACAGGAACACTGAAGCTTTCTTT. It translates to CASSDGDRNTEAFF.

V is TRBV21-1 and J is TRBJ1-5. TRBV21-1 is tagged as a pseudogene. CDR3 length: 16 amino acids. CDR3: CASSKEVRAENQPQHF. CDR3 nucleotides: TGTGCCAGCAGCAAAGAGGTTCGGGCGGAAAATCAGCCCCAGCATTTT.

The genes are TRBV6-1 and TRBJ1-5; the D gene is possibly TRBD1 (5 bases). This CDR3 spans 17 amino acids. The V gene's germline CDR1 is MNHNS and CDR2 SASEGT. V was clipped by 2 bases and J by 1 base, with 15 bases between them. The CDR3 is CASSEISSRTSNQPQHF. For the CDR3, the DNA is TGTGCCAGCAGTGAAATAAGTTCCCGGACAAGCAATCAGCCCCAGCATTTT.

This clone was recorded once. Distinct nucleotide sequences in the sample also encode this CDR3. The rearrangement uses TRBV5-1 and TRBJ2-2, with no clear D. The ends were cut back, 3 bases at V and 0 bases at J, with 0 bases in the middle. Germline values: CDR1 SGHRS, CDR2 YFSETQ. The CDR3 length is 12 residues. The CDR3 loop reads CASSSNTGELFF. CDR3 nucleotides: TGCGCCAGCAGCTCGAACACCGGGGAGCTGTTTTTT. Drawing the rest from reference TRBV5-1 and TRBJ2-2, the complete variable domain is KAGVTQTPRYLIKTRGQQVTLSCSPISGHRSVSWYQQTPGQGLQFLFEYFSETQRNKGNFPGRFSGRQFSNSRSEMNVSTLELGDSALYLCASSSNTGELFFGEGSRLTVL.

The gene calls are TRBV5-8 and TRBJ2-1; D is ambiguous. Germline CDR1 and CDR2: SGHTS and YDEGEE. Trimming cost V 2 bases and J 1 base, with 13 bases left between them. The CDR3 has 16 amino acids. DNA for the CDR3: TGTGCCAGCAGCTTCCATTTTGTGGGATCCTACAATGAGCAGTTCTTC. Protein sequence: CASSFHFVGSYNEQFF.

This clone was counted between two and nine times. V and J are TRBV5-4 and TRBJ2-1; 10 nucleotides line up with TRBD1. This CDR3 has 16 residues. Trimming cost V 0 bases and J 7 bases; bases outside gene matches: 7. From germline, CDR1 is SGHNT and CDR2 YYREEE (reference sequence). Here the CDR3 reads CASSLGSRQGANEQFF. In nucleotides, the CDR3 is TGTGCCAGCAGCTTGGGGTCAAGACAGGGGGCAAATGAGCAGTTCTTC.

The chain recombines TRBV6-4 with TRBJ2-2, with D possibly TRBD1 on 5 matching bases. The CDR3 has 14 residues. The germline V and J ends were trimmed by 2 bases and 7 bases, with 11 bases remaining between them. Germline values: CDR1 MRHNA, CDR2 SNTAGT. The CDR3 protein is CASSDEGVGGELFF. In DNA, the CDR3 is TGTGCCAGCAGTGACGAAGGGGTCGGCGGGGAGCTGTTTTTT.

The sample holds one count of this clone. The V call is TRBV6-5, the J call TRBJ1-2, with 7 bases matching TRBD1. CDR3 length: 13 amino acids. J was trimmed by 6 bases and V by 0 bases; bases with no gene match: 1. CDR1 MNHEY and CDR2 SVGAGI come from the germline V gene. CDR3 region: CASSYSTGNGYTF. The CDR3 DNA reads TGTGCCAGCAGTTACTCGACAGGGAATGGCTACACCTTC.

The V and J genes are TRBV6-5 and TRBJ1-2; no definite D call. This CDR3 contains 12 residues. Germline CDR1 is MNHEY and CDR2 is SVGAGI. V was clipped by 2 bases and J by 8 bases, with 9 bases between them. The CDR3 here is CASSYKIGGYTF. The CDR3 coding sequence is TGTGCCAGCAGTTACAAGATAGGGGGCTACACCTTC.

The CDR3 loop reads CASIPGIERGYNEQFF. The CDR3 DNA sequence: TGTGCCAGCATCCCGGGGATCGAGCGGGGGTACAATGAGCAGTTCTTC. This chain connects TRBV28 to TRBJ2-1; 8 positions match TRBD2. With 7 bases clipped from V and 4 bases from J, the junction kept 12 bases outside the gene matches. The CDR3 is made up of 16 amino acids. The germline V gene has CDR1 MDHEN and CDR2 SYDVKM.

The V call is TRBV6-1, the J call TRBJ1-5, with D tentatively TRBD1 (5 bases). The CDR3 is 17 amino acids. V lost 2 bases to trimming and J lost 3 bases, with 17 bases between them. The germline CDR1 and CDR2 sequences are MNHNS and SASEGT. The CDR3 DNA follows: TGTGCCAGCAGTGAAAGGGTTAGGCAGGGCGACAATCAGCCCCAGCATTTT. It yields the protein CASSERVRQGDNQPQHF.

The chain employs TRBV11-3 and TRBJ2-1, with no clear D. This CDR3 comprises 17 residues. CDR1 and CDR2 from the germline V gene are SGHNT and YENEEA. The V and J ends lost 1 base and 4 bases respectively, with 17 bases between them. The CDR3 DNA reads TGTGCCAGCAGCTTAGGGTCCCGGCCCGGTCTGTACAATGAGCAGTTCTTC. This gives the protein CASSLGSRPGLYNEQFF.

This chain connects TRBV12-3 or TRBV12-4 to TRBJ1-5; D is undetermined. The CDR3 consists of 12 residues. V was clipped by 5 bases and J by 1 base, with 3 bases between them. CDR3 amino acids: CASSESNQPQHF. The CDR3 DNA is TGTGCCAGCAGTGAGAGCAATCAGCCCCAGCATTTT.

The chain employs TRBV2 and TRBJ2-2; perhaps D is TRBD1 or TRBD2 (5 bases each). Germline CDR1 and CDR2: SNHLY and FYNNEI. CDR3 length equals 15 residues. Trimming left V 1 base short and J 6 bases short, with 12 bases between. The CDR3 bases are TGTGCCAGCAGTGAAGAGGGACGGAAGTCCGGGGAGCTGTTTTTT. The encoded protein is CASSEEGRKSGELFF.

The chain employs TRBV18 and TRBJ2-7, with D maybe TRBD1 (5 bases). Looked up from germline, CDR1 is KGHSH and CDR2 is LQKENI. The CDR3 is made up of 13 amino acids. The V and J ends lost 6 bases and 1 base respectively, with 10 bases between them. CDR3 in DNA: TGTGCCAGCTCTTGGGGCGGTTCCTACGAGCAGTACTTC. It encodes CASSWGGSYEQYF.